This T cell receptor beta chain was documented in a study of T cell changes during pregnancy in multiple sclerosis. The method was immunoSEQ multiplex PCR; TCRdb's version includes in-frame clones alone and lacks a portion of them. The sample contains some 69,000 clones, about 92% of which appear only once. The V end lost 6 bases, the J end lost 1 base, and 13 bases lay between the germline ends. Germline V lookup: CDR1 MNHNS, CDR2 SASEGT. There are 15 residues in the CDR3. This clonotype was sampled from a female donor in good health, enrolled as a control in a pregnancy study. This chain connects TRBV6-1 to TRBJ1-5, with a weak D call TRBD1 (6 bases). This specimen was peripheral blood, taken in the second trimester of pregnancy. CDR3: CASRGAVASNQPQHF. The DNA of the CDR3 is TGTGCCAGCAGGGGGGCGGTAGCAAGCAATCAGCCCCAGCATTTT.